This TCR beta chain emerged from a study of T cell responses to AZD1222 COVID-19 vaccine. Repertoires were generated with immunoSEQ multiplex PCR, while TCRdb's copy carries only in-frame clones and drops some. The sample yields around 89,000 clones, 80% to 90% seen once. Study-wide findings and caveats: Most donors were white British and more were female, and clonal diversity was possibly underestimated.

This clone was counted once. Antigen unknown. Sequencing used peripheral blood, obtained on day 0 of AZD1222 vaccination. The receptor comes from an adult in good health.

The CDR3 reads CATSRGQGRTYEQYF. For the CDR3, the DNA is TGTGCCACCAGCAGGGGACAGGGGCGAACCTACGAGCAGTACTTC. The V and J genes are TRBV15 and TRBJ2-7; the match to TRBD1 covers 10 bases. The CDR3 runs 15 residues. Germline CDR1 LNHNV, CDR2 YYDKDF (reference sequence). With 3 bases clipped from V and 2 bases from J, the junction kept 4 bases outside the gene matches.